The 30 T cell receptor beta chains reported below all come from one sample, sequenced in a study of regulatory T cells in long-lasting Graves disease. The TCR beta library used iRepertoire HTBI primers with Arm-PCR amplification of CDR3. One entry per CDR3 protein results from TCRdb running MiXCR on the multiplex PCR reads. The profile shows fewer than 550,000 distinct CDR3 sequences, 20% to 25% of them singletons. The time point here: persistent/refractory GD, antithyroid drugs over 5 years with positive TRAb. Scientists built the TCR library using RNA that was extracted from PBMCs. Sequencing used peripheral blood mononuclear cells (PBMCs), obtained when the disease was refractory, from a patient treated with antithyroid drugs. The source is a female donor with Graves disease.

V gene TRBV6-1 combines with J gene TRBJ1-5, with D perhaps matching TRBD1 (5 bases). V was pared by 6 bases and J by 7 bases, with 16 bases between. From germline, CDR1 is MNHNS and CDR2 SASEGT. This CDR3 contains 14 residues. The CDR3 reads CASRPGHLGQPQHF. CDR3 DNA: TGTGCCAGCAGGCCAGGGCACTTAGGCCAGCCCCAGCATTTT.

The table lists this clonotype with a few counts. V and J are TRBV12-3 or TRBV12-4 and TRBJ2-5, with 10 bases lining up with TRBD2. The CDR3 sequence is 15 residues long. The V gene end was trimmed by 4 bases and the J gene end by 7 bases; junction bases not matched to a gene: 9. The CDR3 DNA sequence: TGTGCCAGCAGTTCTAGCGGGGGAGCCTATGGGACCCAGTACTTC. It specifies CASSSSGGAYGTQYF.

Only a few counts were recorded for this clonotype. V gene TRBV24-1 combines with J gene TRBJ2-5; D might be TRBD1 (6 bases). V lost 3 bases and J 3 bases, leaving 13 bases between the germline ends. Germline V gene data show CDR1 as KGHDR and CDR2 as SFDVKD. CDR3 length: 15 amino acids. The CDR3 DNA is TGTGCCACCAGTGATCCCTCTGGGGGCGAAGAGACCCAGTACTTC. Encoded protein: CATSDPSGGEETQYF.

The V and J genes are TRBV6-5 and TRBJ1-6, with D possibly TRBD1 on 5 matching bases. The germline CDR1 and CDR2 sequences are MNHEY and SVGAGI. Trimming removed 1 base at V and 7 bases at J, with 11 bases between. This CDR3 is built from 15 residues. CDR3 coding DNA: TGTGCCAGCAGTTACTGGAGGGGAGGCAATTCACCCCTCCACTTT. Its protein is CASSYWRGGNSPLHF.

This rearrangement joins TRBV20-1 to TRBJ2-2, with TRBD2 identical over 8 bases. The CDR3 has 14 amino acids. V shed 2 bases, J shed 5 bases, and the junction held 4 bases outside the gene matches. Germline values: CDR1 DFQATT, CDR2 SNEGSKA (reference sequence). The CDR3 protein is CSARSGRETGELFF. CDR3 coding DNA: TGCAGTGCTAGAAGCGGGAGAGAAACCGGGGAGCTGTTTTTT.

At least ten counts were recorded for this clonotype. This chain uses TRBV11-2 with TRBJ2-7, with no clear D. This CDR3 contains 13 residues. Germline assignment: CDR1 SGHAT and CDR2 FQNNGV. V lost 1 base and J lost 7, with 11 bases in between. DNA of the CDR3: TGTGCCAGCAGCTTAGCGCCAGGAAGGGAGCAGTACTTC. Amino acids: CASSLAPGREQYF.

This clonotype was observed at least ten times. V and J are TRBV28 and TRBJ1-2; 11 bases map to TRBD1. This CDR3 has 15 amino acids. Germline trimming cut 4 bases from V and 4 bases from J; bases unmatched to any gene: 5. Germline V gene lookup returns CDR1 MDHEN and CDR2 SYDVKM. The CDR3 loop is CASSSGQGAAYGYTF. CDR3 nucleotide sequence: TGTGCCAGCAGTTCTGGACAGGGGGCGGCCTATGGCTACACCTTC.

The chain uses TRBV19 and TRBJ2-1, with a possible D match to TRBD1 (5 bases). Germline V gene data show CDR1 as LNHDA and CDR2 as SQIVND (reference sequence). CDR3 length equals 13 residues. Between the trimmed V and J ends, which lost 5 bases and 7 bases, there was a span of 12 bases. The CDR3, as DNA: TGTGCCAGTAGTCAGGGCTTAGGGAATGAGCAGTTCTTC. It specifies CASSQGLGNEQFF.

CDR3 protein: CAAVLDRQYNTEAFF. The CDR3 DNA follows: TGTGCCGCAGTACTCGACAGGCAATACAACACTGAAGCTTTCTTT. The V and J genes are TRBV6-5 and TRBJ1-1, with D tentatively TRBD1 (6 bases). Per the germline V gene, CDR1 is MNHEY and CDR2 is SVGAGI. The CDR3 consists of 15 residues. The ends were cut back, 11 bases at V and 2 bases at J, with 21 bases in the middle.

This clonotype ranks as medium-sized (0.01 to 0.1%). The J gene is TRBJ2-7, the V gene TRBV28; D is unresolved. Trimming cost V 5 bases and J 3 bases, with 23 bases left between them. Germline CDR1 and CDR2: MDHEN and SYDVKM. The CDR3 consists of 17 residues. Written as DNA, the CDR3 is TGTGCCAGCAGTCCAAGCCGGCTGGGATGGGGAAGCTACGAGCAGTACTTC. Protein: CASSPSRLGWGSYEQYF.

This clonotype was seen ten or more times. The chain combines TRBV12-5 with TRBJ1-2; TRBD1 is a possible D gene (6 bases). This CDR3 spans 14 amino acids. V was clipped by 1 base and J by 3 bases, with 9 bases between them. Germline V CDR1 and CDR2: LGHNT, FRNRAP. The CDR3 region has the DNA TGTGCTAGTGGTTTGGGAGACAGGTACTATGGCTACACCTTC. It codes for CASGLGDRYYGYTF.

At least ten counts were recorded for this clonotype. The rearrangement links TRBV6-5 to TRBJ1-1, with 9 bases matching TRBD1. Trimming removed 2 bases from V and 6 bases from J; junction bases left unmatched: 4. This CDR3 has 14 amino acids. Germline CDR1 reads MNHEY; CDR2 reads SVGAGI. CDR3 bases: TGTGCCAGCAGTTACCGGGACAGGGTTGCTGAAGCTTTCTTT. It encodes CASSYRDRVAEAFF.

In this sample, this clonotype turned up many times. This sequence joins TRBV6-1 and TRBJ1-1; 8 bases map to TRBD1. Trimming cost V 5 bases and J 0 bases; bases outside gene matches: 5. In germline, CDR1 is MNHNS, CDR2 SASEGT. This CDR3 has 15 residues. CDR3 sequence (DNA): TGTGCCAGCAGTCAAACGGACAGGGTGAACACTGAAGCTTTCTTT. Its translation is CASSQTDRVNTEAFF.

This clonotype was detected ten times or more. The chain has TRBV7-3 and TRBJ2-2; tentatively, D is TRBD2 (6 bases). Germline CDR1 and CDR2: SGHTA and FQGTGA. Trimming cost V 5 bases and J 1 base, with 8 bases left between them. This CDR3 is built from 14 residues. CDR3 DNA: TGTGCCAGCAGCCCGGGACTGAACACCGGGGAGCTGTTTTTT. Translation: CASSPGLNTGELFF.

In this sample, this clonotype turned up a few times. The genes are TRBV27 and TRBJ2-2; D is unclear. The CDR3 contains 14 residues. V was clipped by 7 bases and J by 0 bases, with 9 bases between them. Germline CDR1 MNHEY, CDR2 SMNVEV (reference sequence). The CDR3 spells CASTRAPNTGELFF. The CDR3 DNA follows: TGTGCCAGCACCCGGGCCCCGAACACCGGGGAGCTGTTTTTT.

As regards this clonotype: One end of the junction varies from germline; a read error may be responsible. V gene TRBV4-3 combines with J gene TRBJ1-2; TRBD1 matches at 8 bases. From germline, CDR1 is LGHNA and CDR2 YSLEER. The CDR3 is 15 amino acids. For the CDR3, the DNA is TGCGTCAGCAGCCAAGATCGACAGGGGAACTATGGCTACACCTTC. It encodes CVSSQDRQGNYGYTF.

The rearrangement joins TRBV2 to TRBJ1-6; D remains ambiguous. Per the germline V gene, CDR1 is SNHLY and CDR2 is FYNNEI. V was trimmed by 7 bases and J by 0 bases, leaving 10 bases between them. CDR3 length: 15 residues. For the CDR3, the DNA is TGTGCCAGCAACGCCGATAGCTCCTATAATTCACCCCTCCACTTT. As protein: CASNADSSYNSPLHF. The full variable domain, with the rest looked up from reference TRBV2 and TRBJ1-6, is EPEVTQTPSHQVTQMGQEVILRCVPISNHLYFYWYRQILGQKVEFLVSFYNNEISEKSEIFDDQFSVERPDGSNFTLKIRSTKLEDSAMYFCASNADSSYNSPLHFGNGTRLTVT.

This clonotype appeared a few times. V is TRBV20-1 and J is TRBJ2-7, with 12 bases that match TRBD2. This CDR3 has 21 residues. V trimming: 3 bases; J trimming: 1 base; junction bases outside the gene matches: 22. Germline lookup yields CDR1 DFQATT and CDR2 SNEGSKA (reference sequence). The CDR3 loop reads CSARTLSLQTSGGSPSYEQYF. As DNA, the CDR3 is TGCAGTGCTAGGACCCTCTCCCTCCAGACTAGCGGGGGTAGCCCGTCCTACGAGCAGTACTTC.

This clonotype occurred a few times. The chain employs TRBV29-1 and TRBJ2-5; TRBD1 aligns across 7 bases. The V and J ends lost 7 bases and 5 bases, in that order; junction bases with no gene match: 13. The CDR3 has 14 amino acids. Germline V gives CDR1 SQVTM, CDR2 ANQGSEA. The CDR3 DNA reads TGCAGCGCCCACCGACAGGGCCCATGGGAGACCCAGTACTTC. Translation: CSAHRQGPWETQYF.

This clonotype came up a few times. The chain employs TRBV4-1 and TRBJ1-1; 7 bases are shared with TRBD1. The CDR3 has 17 residues. The germline V gene encodes CDR1 MGHRA and CDR2 YSYEKL. The V segment lost 1 base and the J segment 3 bases; nucleotides outside the gene matches: 11. The CDR3 sequence: CASSQAGRIGTDTEAFF. The CDR3 DNA is TGCGCCAGCAGCCAAGCCGGCCGGATCGGGACAGACACTGAAGCTTTCTTT.

V gene TRBV15 combines with J gene TRBJ1-3; the match to TRBD1 covers 8 bases. Germline values: CDR1 LNHNV, CDR2 YYDKDF (reference sequence). J lost 2 bases, V lost 2 bases, and 11 bases had no gene match. The CDR3 is 18 amino acids. The CDR3 protein is CATSRFLRPGGTGNTIYF. As DNA, the CDR3 is TGTGCCACCAGCAGATTTCTGCGCCCAGGGGGCACTGGAAACACCATATATTTT.

Ten or more counts support this clonotype. This chain connects TRBV6-1 to TRBJ2-7; the match to TRBD2 covers 10 bases. Germline loops: CDR1 MNHNS, CDR2 SASEGT. V lost 2 bases, J lost 0 bases, and 4 bases stayed unmatched. The CDR3 length is 16 residues. CDR3 region: CASSEPLAGVSYEQYF. Here the CDR3 DNA reads TGTGCCAGCAGTGAACCGCTAGCGGGAGTCTCCTACGAGCAGTACTTC.

Comment on this clonotype: With a much larger clone just one base away, this may be a read error. The chain joins TRBV12-3 or TRBV12-4 to TRBJ2-7; D gene unclear. The CDR3 is 12 residues long. The CDR3 loop reads CARSLVRYEQYF. DNA for the CDR3: TGTGCCCGCAGTTTAGTCAGATACGAGCAGTACTTC.

This clonotype was seen a few times. This rearrangement joins TRBV10-3 to TRBJ2-7; 12 nucleotides line up with TRBD2. This CDR3 contains 17 residues. The germline gives CDR1 ENHRY, CDR2 SYGVKD. Trimming at V came to 6 bases and at J to 0 bases, leaving 9 bases not matched to a gene. The CDR3 nucleotides read TGTGCCATCAGCGATACCGGGACTAGCGGGTTCTCCTACGAGCAGTACTTC. It translates to CAISDTGTSGFSYEQYF.

This clonotype showed up just a few times. The chain links TRBV19 to TRBJ2-2; D is uncertain. There are 13 residues in the CDR3. The germline CDR1 and CDR2 sequences are LNHDA and SQIVND (reference sequence). Between the trimmed V and J ends, which lost 7 bases and 1 base, there was a span of 7 bases. The CDR3 DNA reads TGTGCCAGTATTTGGGGGAACACCGGGGAGCTGTTTTTT. Protein product: CASIWGNTGELFF.

J is TRBJ2-1 and V is TRBV12-3 or TRBV12-4; D uncertain. The V gene lost 4 bases and the J gene lost 6 bases, with 13 bases spanning the gap. CDR3 size: 14 residues. CDR3 protein: CASSSETFFNEQFF. The CDR3 DNA follows: TGTGCCAGCAGTTCTGAGACCTTTTTCAATGAGCAGTTCTTC.

This clonotype was recorded at least ten times. This CDR3 reads CSAGAAGGFHEQYF. The CDR3 DNA follows: TGCAGTGCTGGAGCCGCGGGGGGGTTCCACGAGCAGTACTTC. The chain uses TRBV20-1 and TRBJ2-7, with 9 bases matching TRBD2. CDR1 is DFQATT and CDR2 is SNEGSKA in the germline V gene (reference sequence). V shed 5 bases and J 5 bases; nucleotides not matched to a gene: 10. The CDR3 spans 14 residues.

The chain recombines TRBV30 with TRBJ1-5; 7 bases are shared with TRBD1. This CDR3 spans 14 amino acids. Germline CDR1 is GTSNPN and CDR2 is SVGIG (reference sequence). Trimming cost V 5 bases and J 1 base; bases outside gene matches: 5. CDR3 sequence reads: CAWGGGLSNQPQHF. The DNA of the CDR3 is TGTGCCTGGGGAGGGGGCTTAAGCAATCAGCCCCAGCATTTT.

In the case of this clonotype: A read error may be the cause here, since a much bigger clone is one base away. This chain links TRBV27 with TRBJ2-1; 11 positions match TRBD1. Looked up from germline, CDR1 is MNHEY and CDR2 is SMNVEV (reference sequence). This CDR3 contains 14 residues. V shed 8 bases, J shed 10 bases, and the junction held 10 bases outside the gene matches. CDR3 region: CASGQGAVPYEQFF. CDR3 bases: TGTGCCAGCGGACAGGGGGCGGTTCCCTACGAGCAGTTCTTC.

This clonotype was found many times. This chain connects TRBV12-3 or TRBV12-4 to TRBJ1-2; weak D call: TRBD1 (5 bases). The CDR3 is made up of 14 amino acids. V shed 1 base and J shed 4 bases, with 10 bases lying between them. CDR3 in amino acids: CASSLVEGSYGYTF. CDR3 bases: TGTGCCAGCAGTTTAGTTGAGGGGAGCTATGGCTACACCTTC.